The text below deals with one TCR beta chain. Its specificity is not known. Germline V gene sequence: CDR1 SGHTA, CDR2 FQGNSA. Trimming left V 1 base short and J 2 bases short, with 5 bases between. The CDR3 sequence is 13 residues long. Profiling relied on immunoSEQ multiplex PCR, and the TCRdb table lists in-frame clones only, not all of them. The sample holds 95,000 to 150,000 clones; just under 95% are singletons and the top ten take 0.15% to 0.17%. The data were taken from a study of OX40 agonist ivuxolimab in advanced cancers. Study-level information: Participants, 82.7% male, averaged roughly 60 years of age, ranging from roughly 20 to 79.

Points from the study as a whole: There were, on average, more expanded clones in CD8+ T cells than in CD4+. At 0.1 to 3.0 mg/kg and by week 6, clonal expansion occurred in CD4+ and CD8+ blood T cells.

It was autoimmune disease history or systemic immunosuppression that excluded patients. The source is an adult with an advanced solid tumor such as melanoma, head and neck, liver or kidney cancer. The sample here was CD4+ or CD8+ T cells sorted from blood, taken in a trial of the OX40 agonist ivuxolimab. The chain has TRBV7-2 and TRBJ1-1; unclear D gene. The chain's CDR3 is CASSLGENTEAFF. The CDR3 region has the DNA TGTGCCAGCAGCTTAGGCGAAAACACTGAAGCTTTCTTT.